The sequence of this TCR beta chain was determined in a study of T cells after yellow fever vaccination. This clonotype was observed at least ten times. Its antigen is unidentified. TCR cDNA was made by 5'RACE template switching, adding a universal primer site and UMIs. TCRdb independently ran MiXCR on the 5' RACE reads; one entry per CDR3 protein. This sample yields about 63,000 distinct CDR3 sequences, of which approximately 8% are seen a single time; 36% belongs to the top ten. Study-wide results and limits: The appearance of a small share of clonotypes in both CD4 and CD8 compartments was observed. Secondary responses were weaker yet peaked faster, day 5 versus 15.

The germline V gene has CDR1 MNHEY and CDR2 SMNVEV (reference sequence). V lost 3 bases to trimming and J lost 4 bases, with 3 bases between them. CDR3 size: 12 residues. Here the sequenced sample was CD8+ T cells sorted from PBMCs, taken 15 days after the yellow fever booster vaccination. This sequence was found in a man aged 25 to 45 who received the YFV17D yellow fever vaccine. The chain is built from TRBV27 and TRBJ2-2, with D unclear. For the CDR3, the DNA is TGTGCCAGCAGTTTCTTCACCGGGGAGCTGTTTTTT. It encodes CASSFFTGELFF.